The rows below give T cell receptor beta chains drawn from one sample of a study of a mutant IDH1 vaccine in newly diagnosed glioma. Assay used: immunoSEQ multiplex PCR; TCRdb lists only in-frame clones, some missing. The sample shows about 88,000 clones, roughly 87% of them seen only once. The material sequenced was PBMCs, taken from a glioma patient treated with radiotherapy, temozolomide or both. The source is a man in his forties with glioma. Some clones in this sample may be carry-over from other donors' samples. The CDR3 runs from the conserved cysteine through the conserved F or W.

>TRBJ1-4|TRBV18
CASSPPGGPANEKLFF
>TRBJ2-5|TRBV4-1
CASSQEQGRETQYF
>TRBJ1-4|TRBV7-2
CASSPQGNEKLFF
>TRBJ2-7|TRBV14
CASRSGAVAFGEQYF
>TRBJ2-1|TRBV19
CASSIKRPNEQFF
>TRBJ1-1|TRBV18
CASSQGQNTEAFF
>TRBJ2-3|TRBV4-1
CASSQDYGGALDTQYF
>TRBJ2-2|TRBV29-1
CSVEGTGELFF
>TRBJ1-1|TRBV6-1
CASGIDGEGEKEAFF
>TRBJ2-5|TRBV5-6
CASHRGARGVETQYF
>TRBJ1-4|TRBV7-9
CASSQGADEKLFF
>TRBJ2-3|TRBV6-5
CASSYEGLGDTQYF
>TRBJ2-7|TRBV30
CAWSTPTSGGVSYEQYF
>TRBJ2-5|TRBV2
CASGETQYF
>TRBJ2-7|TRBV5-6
CASSFKGTSYTGEQYF
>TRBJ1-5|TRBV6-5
CASKPGGNQPQHF
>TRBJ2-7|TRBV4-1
CASSPTTGGYNEQYF
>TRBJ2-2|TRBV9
CASSARDSLAGELFF
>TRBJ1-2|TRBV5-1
CASSFGQGARYGYTF
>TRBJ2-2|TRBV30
CAWKGPKGRELFF
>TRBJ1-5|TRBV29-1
CSVGAKGGEEPQHF
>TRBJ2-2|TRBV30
CAWSEAGVYTGELFF
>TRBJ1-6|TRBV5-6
CASVLLGASDSPLHF
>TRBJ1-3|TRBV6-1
CASSAGTAVNTIYF
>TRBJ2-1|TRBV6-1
CASSEATLGYNEQFF
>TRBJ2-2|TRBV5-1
CASSLETRPYGELFF
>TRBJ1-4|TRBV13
CASSLGGRPNEKLFF
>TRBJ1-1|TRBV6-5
CASSNFRAEAFF
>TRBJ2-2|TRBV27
CASSARLVAGELFF
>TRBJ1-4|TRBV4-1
CASSLFTGTVDEKLFF
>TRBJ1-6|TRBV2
CASSDPADRDNSPLHF
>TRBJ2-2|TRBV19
CASTTRLTNTGELFF
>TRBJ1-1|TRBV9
CASLPTTGLTNTEAFF
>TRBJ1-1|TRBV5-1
CASSPELGNTEAFF
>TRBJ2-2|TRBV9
CASSVGVDGELFF